The 19 T cell receptor beta chains listed next were all sequenced from one sample in a study of blood T cell repertoires in COVID-19. The repertoire was sequenced with immunoSEQ multiplex PCR; TCRdb's copy has only in-frame clones and lacks some. Of roughly 100,000 clones listed, roughly 80% were seen once; the top ten hold 15% to 20%. The sequencing input was peripheral blood. Receptors were obtained from an older woman with acute or convalescent COVID-19.

The rearrangement joins TRBV5-4 to TRBJ1-1; D gene unclear. Germline loops: CDR1 SGHNT, CDR2 YYREEE (reference sequence). With 0 bases removed from V and 0 bases from J, the gap between germline ends came to 9 bases. This CDR3 is 15 amino acids long. The CDR3 is CASSLEQYMNTEAFF. CDR3 sequence (DNA): TGTGCCAGCAGCTTGGAACAGTACATGAACACTGAAGCTTTCTTT.

The rearrangement links TRBV2 to TRBJ2-5; 10 nucleotides line up with TRBD2. The junction had 12 bases not matched to a gene; V was cut back by 6 bases and J by 5 bases. Germline V lookup: CDR1 SNHLY, CDR2 FYNNEI. The CDR3 sequence is 16 residues long. CDR3 in DNA: TGTGCCAGCAGCCCCCCTGCTAGCGGGGGTTGGGAGACCCAGTACTTC. This gives the protein CASSPPASGGWETQYF.

The chain recombines TRBV7-8 with TRBJ2-7; 7 bases match TRBD2. V lost 0 bases to trimming and J lost 0 bases; unmatched junction nucleotides: 11. This CDR3 is 18 amino acids long. CDR1 SGHVS and CDR2 FQNEAQ come from the germline V gene. DNA of the CDR3: TGTGCCAGCAGCTTAGCGCTGGTCGGAGCGGGGACCTCCTACGAGCAGTACTTC. Protein product: CASSLALVGAGTSYEQYF.

The chain couples TRBV10-1 to TRBJ1-2; 9 bases fit TRBD1. J lost 2 bases, V lost 6 bases, and 13 bases had no gene match. CDR1 is WNHNN, CDR2 SYGVQD, per germline (reference sequence). The CDR3 spans 17 residues. CDR3 coding DNA: TGCGCCAGCAGGGGTACAGGGGGCCCCGGGGAAAACTATGGCTACACCTTC. This codes for CASRGTGGPGENYGYTF.

The rearrangement joins TRBV29-1 to TRBJ1-1; a weak D match, TRBD1 (6 bases). Trimming shortened V by 6 bases and J by 7 bases, and 21 bases separated the two germline ends. The CDR3 covers 14 residues. Per germline, CDR1 SQVTM and CDR2 ANQGSEA. The CDR3 nucleotides read TGCAGCGTCGCTCGGGGGGGGCTAAACGGTGAAGCTTTCTTT. Translating gives CSVARGGLNGEAFF. Full variable domain (remainder filled in from reference TRBV29-1 and TRBJ1-1): SAVISQKPSRDICQRGTSLTIQCQVDSQVTMMFWYRQQPGQSLTLIATANQGSEATYESGFVIDKFPISRPNLTFSTLTVSNMSPEDSSIYLCSVARGGLNGEAFFGQGTRLTVV.

V and J are TRBV19 and TRBJ2-2; 7 positions agree with TRBD1. Looked up from germline, CDR1 is LNHDA and CDR2 is SQIVND (reference sequence). The length of the CDR3 is 19 residues. V trimming: 3 bases; J trimming: 0 bases; junction bases outside the gene matches: 13. CDR3 sequence: CASSISRQGLLANTGELFF. CDR3 DNA sequence: TGTGCCAGTAGTATCTCGCGACAGGGTCTTCTTGCGAACACCGGGGAGCTGTTTTTT.

The V call is TRBV29-1, the J call TRBJ2-2; TRBD2 aligns across 10 bases. The V gene end was trimmed by 1 base and the J gene end by 5 bases; junction bases not matched to a gene: 4. The CDR3 consists of 15 residues. Germline CDR1 reads SQVTM; CDR2 reads ANQGSEA. The CDR3 bases are TGCAGCGTTGAAGGAACAGCGGGGGGGACCGGGGAGCTGTTTTTT. It encodes CSVEGTAGGTGELFF.

The chain uses TRBV11-3 and TRBJ2-2; TRBD2 might be the D (6 bases). V lost 2 bases to trimming and J lost 7 bases, with 8 bases between them. The CDR3 covers 13 residues. Germline V gene sequence: CDR1 SGHNT, CDR2 YENEEA. CDR3 sequence: CASSLRGGGELFF. The CDR3 DNA reads TGTGCCAGCAGCTTAAGGGGAGGCGGGGAGCTGTTTTTT.

This clone was seen a single time. This rearrangement joins TRBV18 to TRBJ1-5, with 7 bases fitting TRBD1. The CDR3 runs to 15 residues. V shed 4 bases and J 3 bases; nucleotides not matched to a gene: 6. CDR1 is KGHSH and CDR2 is LQKENI in the germline V gene. The chain's CDR3 is CASSQRDSLNQPQHF. CDR3 bases: TGTGCCAGCTCACAACGGGACAGTCTCAATCAGCCCCAGCATTTT.

This clone was counted a single time. The chain combines TRBV9 with TRBJ2-7; D unresolved. Germline values: CDR1 SGDLS, CDR2 YYNGEE. The CDR3 loop spans 13 amino acids. V lost 0 bases and J 6 bases, leaving 10 bases between the germline ends. CDR3 amino acids: CASSVAISFEQYF. DNA for the CDR3: TGTGCCAGCAGCGTAGCTATAAGCTTCGAGCAGTACTTC.

The rearrangement links TRBV3-1 (or the pseudogene TRBV3-2) to TRBJ1-1, with no clear D. V gave up 5 bases and J gave up 0 bases, with 13 bases separating them. Germline V gives CDR1 LGHDT, CDR2 YNNKEL (reference sequence). The CDR3 length is 15 residues. The CDR3 coding sequence is TGTGCCAGCAGCGCAGCAGGCTCTATGAACACTGAAGCTTTCTTT. It codes for CASSAAGSMNTEAFF.

The rearrangement uses TRBV29-1 and TRBJ2-7, with D possibly TRBD1 on 6 matching bases. The CDR3 contains 12 residues. The ends were cut back, 0 bases at V and 3 bases at J, with 6 bases in the middle. Per the germline V gene, CDR1 is SQVTM and CDR2 is ANQGSEA. The CDR3 DNA sequence: TGCAGCGTTGAAGAACAGGGCTACGAGCAGTACTTC. It specifies CSVEEQGYEQYF.

The chain links TRBV28 to TRBJ1-3; no firm D call. CDR3 length: 14 residues. Deletions cut 3 bases from V and 4 bases from J, with 10 bases between. CDR1 is MDHEN and CDR2 is SYDVKM in the germline V gene. In DNA form, the CDR3 reads TGTGCCAGCAGTTTGGCTGTCTCAGGAAACACCATATATTTT. Its protein is CASSLAVSGNTIYF. The variable domain in full, completed from reference TRBV28 and TRBJ1-3, reads DVKVTQSSRYLVKRTGEKVFLECVQDMDHENMFWYRQDPGLGLRLIYFSYDVKMKEKGDIPEGYSVSREKKERFSLILESASTNQTSMYLCASSLAVSGNTIYFGEGSWLTVV.

The chain couples TRBV29-1 to TRBJ2-1; 10 bases are shared with TRBD2. V shed 4 bases and J 6 bases; nucleotides not matched to a gene: 3. CDR3 length: 13 residues. Germline CDR1 SQVTM, CDR2 ANQGSEA. The CDR3 DNA follows: TGCAGCGTTGTAGCGGGGGGCTCCAATGAGCAGTTCTTC. Translation: CSVVAGGSNEQFF.

The chain joins TRBV5-1 to TRBJ2-7; D is unclear. The ends were cut back, 0 bases at V and 2 bases at J, with 9 bases in the middle. This CDR3 is 14 amino acids long. Germline CDR1 SGHRS, CDR2 YFSETQ. The CDR3 spells CASSLVSPPYEQYF. CDR3 DNA sequence: TGCGCCAGCAGCTTGGTGAGCCCCCCCTACGAGCAGTACTTC.

This clone has a handful of counts. The gene calls are TRBV7-2 and TRBJ2-1, with 12 bases aligning to TRBD1. V lost 0 bases to trimming and J lost 7 bases; unmatched junction nucleotides: 4. The CDR3 has 16 amino acids. Germline V gives CDR1 SGHTA, CDR2 FQGNSA. The CDR3 DNA sequence: TGTGCCAGCAGCTTAGCCGGGACAGGGGGCTGGAATGAGCAGTTCTTC. Its translation: CASSLAGTGGWNEQFF.

The chain uses TRBV30 and TRBJ1-2; no firm D call. The CDR3 covers 14 residues. Looked up from germline, CDR1 is GTSNPN and CDR2 is SVGIG (reference sequence). Between the trimmed V and J ends, which lost 0 bases and 0 bases, there was a span of 8 bases. CDR3 sequence (DNA): TGTGCCTGGAGTGTACAAAGTGCTAACTATGGCTACACCTTC. The encoded protein is CAWSVQSANYGYTF.

The rearrangement uses TRBV5-1 and TRBJ2-2, with 10 bases lining up with TRBD2. CDR3 length: 15 amino acids. Per the germline V gene, CDR1 is SGHRS and CDR2 is YFSETQ. The ends lost 2 bases at V and 6 bases at J; junction bases unmatched: 4. Written as DNA, the CDR3 is TGCGCCAGCAGCTTAAGGAGCGGGGGGGCCGGGGAGCTGTTTTTT. As protein: CASSLRSGGAGELFF.

The chain links TRBV5-6 to TRBJ1-5, with D uncertain. Germline V lookup: CDR1 SGHDT, CDR2 YYEEEE. This CDR3 spans 13 amino acids. Trimming shortened V by 4 bases and J by 7 bases, and 12 bases separated the two germline ends. The CDR3 spells CASSRELGQPQHF. The CDR3 nucleotides read TGTGCCAGCAGCCGGGAGCTAGGGCAGCCCCAGCATTTT.